This T cell receptor beta chain derives from a study of T cells expressing NK-cell markers. Turning to the study itself: From sorted CD3+CD56+NKG2C+, CD3+CD56+NKG2C- and CD3+CD56-NKG2C+ T cells came the TCR beta repertoires.

Whole-study findings and limits: Among CD8+ T cells from several donors, dominant NKG2C+ clonotypes accounted for about 1.0-7.0%. The study found these clonotypes also leading the CD3+CD56-NKG2C+ fraction in four donors.

CDR1 MNHEY and CDR2 SMNVEV come from the germline V gene (reference sequence). The CDR3 sequence is 14 residues long. TCRdb reworked the 5' RACE reads into one entry per CDR3 protein, no DNA. The table for this sample gives roughly 170,000 distinct CDR3 sequences. With regard to this clonotype: Its antigen is as yet unknown.

Sample: blood T cells: a sorted CD56 or NKG2C T cell subset, CD4+ or CD8+ T cells, or bulk PBMC T cells (not recorded which). The clonotype comes from a woman between 18 and 70 years old in good health. The chain links TRBV27 to TRBJ2-1; as DNA is missing, the TRBD1 call by TCRdb cannot be tested. CDR3 in amino acids: CASSLGRGNNEQFF.